This T cell receptor (beta chain) appears in the sequencing data of a study of blood T cell repertoires in COVID-19. As for the study in general: Donors in the United States, Italy and Spain gave samples during acute or convalescent COVID-19. Nucleic acid was either cDNA or gDNA, and it came from T cells, B-cell-depleted T cells, or PBMCs.

Authors' methods: Amplification from reference gene primers served as the basis for estimated nucleated cell counts. Profiled with immunoSEQ multiplex PCR; TCRdb holds only in-frame clones, not every one. V and J calls and clone size are as listed in that table; D and trimming were resolved from the DNA. The profile covers approximately 240,000 clones, with approximately 80% appearing a single time and about 4% taken by the ten largest. This clone was counted once. This receptor was taken from a woman in her thirties or forties with active or convalescent COVID-19. The sample taken for sequencing was peripheral blood.

CDR3 sequence (DNA): TGTGCCAGAAGCTTGAGGGCTAGCGCAAGCACAGATACGCAGTATTTT. Translation: CARSLRASASTDTQYF. V gene TRBV5-3 combines with J gene TRBJ2-3, with a possible D match to TRBD2 (6 bases). Being an ORF, TRBV5-3 has a function that is uncertain. The V gene lost 1 base and the J gene lost 0 bases, with 12 bases spanning the gap. This CDR3 is 16 amino acids long.